This TCR beta chain stems from a study of cytomegalovirus exposure and HLA in healthy donors. Across the whole study: Per a later analysis, the approximately 700 first-cohort and 120 or so validation repertoires shared one platform.

TCRdb's table, derived via immunoSEQ multiplex PCR, lists solely in-frame clones and lacks some. The top ten hold about 2.3% of the sample, which has 150,000 to 200,000 clones, roughly 90% seen once. The CDR3 consists of 12 residues. Germline V gene lookup returns CDR1 SGHNT and CDR2 YYREEE (reference sequence). V gave up 2 bases and J gave up 14 bases, with 14 bases separating them. The chain combines TRBV5-4 with TRBJ2-1, with D possibly matching TRBD2 (5 bases). Sequencing was performed on PBMCs. The receptor comes from a woman aged 18-35 years in good health and CMV-seronegative. The CDR3 coding sequence is TGTGCCAGCAGCTTAGGGTTAGGGAGCAAGTTCTTC. Its translation is CASSLGLGSKFF.